Below are 9 T cell receptor beta chains sequenced from a single sample in a study of lymphopenia after photon versus proton radiotherapy. Only in-frame clones appear in the TCRdb table, and some are missing; sequencing was by immunoSEQ multiplex PCR. Here the sample spans roughly 23,000 clones, around 89% being singletons. The sample was peripheral blood, taken from a patient treated with proton-based radiotherapy. The receptors come from a man aged 80 or over with esophageal cancer.

The CDR3 sequence: CASSTRLAGAYEQYF. CDR3 bases: TGTGCCAGCAGCACAAGACTAGCGGGGGCCTACGAGCAGTACTTC. The chain links TRBV13 to TRBJ2-7; 12 bases fit TRBD2. The V segment lost 5 bases and the J segment 2 bases; nucleotides outside the gene matches: 4. CDR1 and CDR2 from the germline V gene are PRHDT and FYEKMQ (reference sequence). This CDR3 contains 15 residues.

The chain employs TRBV5-1 and TRBJ2-7; tentative D call: TRBD2 (6 bases). The germline CDR1 and CDR2 sequences are SGHRS and YFSETQ. V dropped 4 bases and J dropped 4 bases, with 12 bases sitting between them. This CDR3 contains 13 residues. The CDR3 coding sequence is TGCGCCAGCAGCCGCGTTGGAGGGTACGAGCAGTACTTC. Protein sequence: CASSRVGGYEQYF.

The V and J genes are TRBV10-1 and TRBJ2-1; tentatively, D is TRBD1 or TRBD2 (6 bases each). This CDR3 contains 18 residues. V was cut by 5 bases and J by 4 bases, with 24 bases left in between. CDR1 and CDR2 (germline): WNHNN, SYGVQD (reference sequence). DNA of the CDR3: TGCGCCAGCAGTAAGGGGGGAGGTCAAAAACCCGGATACAATGAGCAGTTCTTC. This encodes CASSKGGGQKPGYNEQFF.

This rearrangement joins TRBV19 to TRBJ1-1; 8 positions match TRBD1. The CDR3 runs to 14 residues. Germline V gene sequence: CDR1 LNHDA, CDR2 SQIVND (reference sequence). With V trimmed by 7 bases and J by 2 bases, 6 bases remained unmatched. The CDR3 reads CASIDRGQNTEAFF. CDR3 nucleotide sequence: TGTGCCAGTATCGACAGGGGACAAAACACTGAAGCTTTCTTT.

V gene TRBV7-2 combines with J gene TRBJ2-7; 8 bases agree with TRBD2. V shed 3 bases, J shed 4 bases, and the junction held 14 bases outside the gene matches. CDR1 SGHTA and CDR2 FQGNSA come from the germline V gene. The CDR3 runs 17 residues. The CDR3 region is CASSFEPASGSRYEQYF. In nucleotides, the CDR3 is TGTGCCAGCAGCTTTGAGCCTGCAAGCGGGAGTAGGTACGAGCAGTACTTC.

The chain combines TRBV6-5 with TRBJ1-2; possible D gene TRBD1, 5 bases. Germline V gene lookup returns CDR1 MNHEY and CDR2 SVGAGI. Trimming shortened V by 2 bases and J by 5 bases, and 12 bases separated the two germline ends. This CDR3 has 14 amino acids. The CDR3 nucleotides are TGTGCCAGCAGTTACGCTGGGGGGACTTATGGCTACACCTTC. Amino acid sequence: CASSYAGGTYGYTF.

V usage is TRBV5-1 and J usage is TRBJ2-7; 11 bases match TRBD2. The J segment lost 2 bases and the V segment lost 3 bases, leaving 4 bases of the junction unmatched. The length of the CDR3 is 15 residues. Germline-derived CDR1 and CDR2 are SGHRS and YFSETQ. The CDR3 region has the DNA TGCGCCAGCAGCTGGGGACTAGCGGACCCCTACGAGCAGTACTTC. Its translation is CASSWGLADPYEQYF. Using reference TRBV5-1 and TRBJ2-7 for the parts outside the CDR3, the full variable domain is KAGVTQTPRYLIKTRGQQVTLSCSPISGHRSVSWYQQTPGQGLQFLFEYFSETQRNKGNFPGRFSGRQFSNSRSEMNVSTLELGDSALYLCASSWGLADPYEQYFGPGTRLTVT.

CDR3 residues: CASSFGQGNNEKLFF. The CDR3 region has the DNA TGTGCCAGCAGTTTTGGACAGGGAAATAATGAAAAACTGTTTTTT. The J gene is TRBJ1-4, the V gene TRBV27; 8 positions match TRBD1. Unmatched junction bases numbered 4, after V lost 3 bases and J lost 4 bases. This CDR3 comprises 15 residues. Germline CDR1 reads MNHEY; CDR2 reads SMNVEV (reference sequence).

The chain carries TRBV7-6 and TRBJ2-7, with 14 bases fitting TRBD2. This CDR3 is 16 amino acids long. J gave up 4 bases and V 5 bases, and 7 bases lay outside the gene matches. Looked up from germline, CDR1 is SGHVS and CDR2 is FNYEAQ. Here the CDR3 reads CASSPRLAGGTYEQYF. Written as DNA, the CDR3 is TGTGCCAGCAGCCCCCGACTAGCGGGAGGGACTTACGAGCAGTACTTC. The entire variable domain, with the rest obtained from reference TRBV7-6 and TRBJ2-7, is as follows: GAGVSQSPRYKVTKRGQDVALRCDPISGHVSLYWYRQALGQGPEFLTYFNYEAQQDKSGLPNDRFSAERPEGSISTLTIQRTEQRDSAMYRCASSPRLAGGTYEQYFGPGTRLTVT.